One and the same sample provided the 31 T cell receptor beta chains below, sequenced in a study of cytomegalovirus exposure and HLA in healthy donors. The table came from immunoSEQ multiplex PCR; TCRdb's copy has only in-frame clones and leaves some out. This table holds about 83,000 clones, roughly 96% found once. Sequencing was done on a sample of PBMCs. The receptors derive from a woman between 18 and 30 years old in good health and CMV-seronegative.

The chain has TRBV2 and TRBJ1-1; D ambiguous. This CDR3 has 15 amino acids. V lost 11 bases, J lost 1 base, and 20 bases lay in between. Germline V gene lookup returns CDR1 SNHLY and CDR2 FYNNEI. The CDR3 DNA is TGTGCCTTGAAGAGCCCGCAGGTGGCGAACACTGAAGCTTTCTTT. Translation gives CALKSPQVANTEAFF.

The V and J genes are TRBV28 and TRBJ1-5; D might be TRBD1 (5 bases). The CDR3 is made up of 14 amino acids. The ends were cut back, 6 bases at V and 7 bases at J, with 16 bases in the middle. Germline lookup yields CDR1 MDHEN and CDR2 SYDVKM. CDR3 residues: CASSSGQGFQPQHF. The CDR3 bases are TGTGCCAGCAGCTCCGGGCAGGGATTCCAGCCCCAGCATTTT.

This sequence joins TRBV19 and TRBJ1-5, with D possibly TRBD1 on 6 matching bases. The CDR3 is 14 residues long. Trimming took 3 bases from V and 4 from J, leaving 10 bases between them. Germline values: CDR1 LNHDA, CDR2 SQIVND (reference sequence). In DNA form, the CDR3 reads TGTGCCAGTAGTATCAGGGGCCAAAATCAGCCCCAGCATTTT. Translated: CASSIRGQNQPQHF. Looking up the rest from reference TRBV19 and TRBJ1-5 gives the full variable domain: DGGITQSPKYLFRKEGQNVTLSCEQNLNHDAMYWYRQDPGQGLRLIYYSQIVNDFQKGDIAEGYSVSREKKESFPLTVTSAQKNPTAFYLCASSIRGQNQPQHFGDGTRLSIL.

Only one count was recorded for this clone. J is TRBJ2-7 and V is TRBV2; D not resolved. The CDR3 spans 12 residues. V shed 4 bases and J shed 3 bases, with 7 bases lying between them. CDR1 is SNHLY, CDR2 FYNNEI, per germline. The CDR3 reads CASSGADYEQYF. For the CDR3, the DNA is TGTGCCAGCAGTGGGGCAGACTACGAGCAGTACTTC.

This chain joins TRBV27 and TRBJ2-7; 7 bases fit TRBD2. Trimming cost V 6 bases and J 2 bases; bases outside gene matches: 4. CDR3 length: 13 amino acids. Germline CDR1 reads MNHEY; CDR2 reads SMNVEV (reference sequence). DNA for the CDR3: TGTGCCAGCAGCCGGACTAGGACCTACGAGCAGTACTTC. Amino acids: CASSRTRTYEQYF.

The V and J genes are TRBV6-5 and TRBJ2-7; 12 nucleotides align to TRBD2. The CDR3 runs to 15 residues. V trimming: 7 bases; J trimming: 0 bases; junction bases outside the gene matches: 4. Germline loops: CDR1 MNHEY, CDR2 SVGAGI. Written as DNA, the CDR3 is TGTGCCAGCACCCAGACTAGCGGGAGCTCCTACGAGCAGTACTTC. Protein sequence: CASTQTSGSSYEQYF.

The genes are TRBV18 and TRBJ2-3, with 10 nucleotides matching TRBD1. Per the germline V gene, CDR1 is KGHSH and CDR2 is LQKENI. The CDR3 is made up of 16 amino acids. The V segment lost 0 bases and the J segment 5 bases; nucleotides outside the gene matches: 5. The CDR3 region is CASSPPMGQGLDTQYF. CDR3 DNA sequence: TGTGCCAGCTCACCACCAATGGGACAGGGGCTAGATACGCAGTATTTT.

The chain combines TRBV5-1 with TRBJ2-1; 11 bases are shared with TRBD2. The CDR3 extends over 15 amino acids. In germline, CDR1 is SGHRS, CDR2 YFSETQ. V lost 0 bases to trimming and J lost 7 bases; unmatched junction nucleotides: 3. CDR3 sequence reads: CASSLALAGVNEQFF. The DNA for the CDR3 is TGCGCCAGCAGCTTGGCACTAGCGGGAGTAAATGAGCAGTTCTTC.

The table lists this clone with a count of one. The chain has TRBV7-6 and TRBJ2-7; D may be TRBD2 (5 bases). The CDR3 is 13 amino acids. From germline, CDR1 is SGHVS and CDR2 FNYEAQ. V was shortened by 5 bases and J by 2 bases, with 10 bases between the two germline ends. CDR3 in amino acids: CASSRGSTYEQYF. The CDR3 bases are TGTGCCAGCAGCCGGGGAAGTACCTACGAGCAGTACTTC.

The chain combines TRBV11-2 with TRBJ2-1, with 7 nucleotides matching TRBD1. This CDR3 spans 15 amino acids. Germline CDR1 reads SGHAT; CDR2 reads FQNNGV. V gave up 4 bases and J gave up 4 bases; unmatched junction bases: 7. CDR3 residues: CASSSLGTVYNEQFF. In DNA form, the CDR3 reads TGTGCCAGCAGCTCCCTCGGGACAGTTTACAATGAGCAGTTCTTC.

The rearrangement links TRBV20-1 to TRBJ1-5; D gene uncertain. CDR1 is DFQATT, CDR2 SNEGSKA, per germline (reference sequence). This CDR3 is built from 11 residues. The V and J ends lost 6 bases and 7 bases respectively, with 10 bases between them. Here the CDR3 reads CSASGGQPQHF. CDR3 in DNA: TGCAGTGCATCCGGCGGGCAGCCCCAGCATTTT.

CDR3 nucleotides: TGCGCCAGCAGTGGCAGGGGTAGCGGGACCAGGGGTACGCAGTATTTT. Translating gives CASSGRGSGTRGTQYF. The chain has TRBV10-1 and TRBJ2-3; 8 bases are a match to TRBD2. J gave up 8 bases and V 4 bases, and 14 bases lay outside the gene matches. There are 16 residues in the CDR3. The V gene's germline CDR1 is WNHNN and CDR2 SYGVQD (reference sequence).

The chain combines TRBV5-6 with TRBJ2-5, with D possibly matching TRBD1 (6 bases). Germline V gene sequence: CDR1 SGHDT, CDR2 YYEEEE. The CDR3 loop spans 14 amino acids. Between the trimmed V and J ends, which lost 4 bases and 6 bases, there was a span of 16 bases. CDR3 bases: TGTGCCAGCAGCCAGCAGGGCAGGGGCCAGACCCAGTACTTC. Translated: CASSQQGRGQTQYF.

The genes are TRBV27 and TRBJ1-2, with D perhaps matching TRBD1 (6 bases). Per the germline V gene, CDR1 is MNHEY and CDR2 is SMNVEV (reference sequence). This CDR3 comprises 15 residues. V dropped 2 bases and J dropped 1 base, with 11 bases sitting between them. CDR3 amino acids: CASSLQGPDNYGYTF. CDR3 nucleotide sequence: TGTGCCAGCAGTTTACAGGGGCCAGATAACTATGGCTACACCTTC.

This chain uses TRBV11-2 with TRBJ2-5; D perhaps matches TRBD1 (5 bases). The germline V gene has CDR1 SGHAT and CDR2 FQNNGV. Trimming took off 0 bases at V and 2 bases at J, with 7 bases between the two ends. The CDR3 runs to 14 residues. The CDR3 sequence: CASSLEGPQETQYF. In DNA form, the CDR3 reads TGTGCCAGCAGCTTAGAGGGGCCACAAGAGACCCAGTACTTC.

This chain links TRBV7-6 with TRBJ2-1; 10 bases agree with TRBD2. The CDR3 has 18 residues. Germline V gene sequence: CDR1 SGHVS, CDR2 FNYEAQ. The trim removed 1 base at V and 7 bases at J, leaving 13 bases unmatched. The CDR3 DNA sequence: TGTGCCAGCAGCTTAGAGGTCATGGTAGCGGGAGGAAGAAATGAGCAGTTCTTC. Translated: CASSLEVMVAGGRNEQFF.

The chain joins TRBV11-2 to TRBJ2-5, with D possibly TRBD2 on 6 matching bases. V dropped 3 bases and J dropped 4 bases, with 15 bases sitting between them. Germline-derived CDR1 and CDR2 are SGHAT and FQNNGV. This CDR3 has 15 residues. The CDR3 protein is CASSLRRTSRETQYF. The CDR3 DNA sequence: TGTGCCAGCAGCTTGAGACGCACTAGCCGAGAGACCCAGTACTTC.

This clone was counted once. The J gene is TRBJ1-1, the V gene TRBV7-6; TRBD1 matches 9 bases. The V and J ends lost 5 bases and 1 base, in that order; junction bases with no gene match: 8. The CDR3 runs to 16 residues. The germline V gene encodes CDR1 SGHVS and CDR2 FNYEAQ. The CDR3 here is CASSRTGAYGNTEAFF. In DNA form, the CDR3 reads TGTGCCAGCAGCCGGACAGGGGCCTATGGGAACACTGAAGCTTTCTTT. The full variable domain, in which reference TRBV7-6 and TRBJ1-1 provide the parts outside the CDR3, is GAGVSQSPRYKVTKRGQDVALRCDPISGHVSLYWYRQALGQGPEFLTYFNYEAQQDKSGLPNDRFSAERPEGSISTLTIQRTEQRDSAMYRCASSRTGAYGNTEAFFGQGTRLTVV.

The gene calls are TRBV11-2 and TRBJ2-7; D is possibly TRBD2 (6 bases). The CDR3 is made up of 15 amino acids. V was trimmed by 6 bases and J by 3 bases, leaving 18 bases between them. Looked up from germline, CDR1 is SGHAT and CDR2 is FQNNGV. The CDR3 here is CASRNLGGRGYEQYF. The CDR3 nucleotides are TGTGCCAGCAGAAATCTCGGAGGGAGAGGCTACGAGCAGTACTTC.

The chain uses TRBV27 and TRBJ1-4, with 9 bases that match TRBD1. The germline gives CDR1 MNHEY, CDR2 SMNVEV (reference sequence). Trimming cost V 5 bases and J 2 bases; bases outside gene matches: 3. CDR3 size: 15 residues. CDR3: CASSNRGQTNEKLFF. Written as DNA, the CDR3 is TGTGCCAGCAGTAACAGGGGGCAGACTAATGAAAAACTGTTTTTT.

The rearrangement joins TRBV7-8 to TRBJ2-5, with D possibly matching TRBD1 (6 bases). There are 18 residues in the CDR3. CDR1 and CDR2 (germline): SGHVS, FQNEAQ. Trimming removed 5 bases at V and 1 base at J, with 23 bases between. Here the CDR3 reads CASSGIPPSGQLQETQYF. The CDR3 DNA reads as TGTGCCAGCAGCGGGATACCACCCTCCGGACAGCTCCAAGAGACCCAGTACTTC.

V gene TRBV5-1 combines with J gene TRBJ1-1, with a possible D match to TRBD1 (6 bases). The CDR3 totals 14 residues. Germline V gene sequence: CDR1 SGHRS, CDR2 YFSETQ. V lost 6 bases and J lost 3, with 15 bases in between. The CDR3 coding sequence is TGCGCCAGCACCTCGGGGGGGCCAGACACTGAAGCTTTCTTT. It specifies CASTSGGPDTEAFF.

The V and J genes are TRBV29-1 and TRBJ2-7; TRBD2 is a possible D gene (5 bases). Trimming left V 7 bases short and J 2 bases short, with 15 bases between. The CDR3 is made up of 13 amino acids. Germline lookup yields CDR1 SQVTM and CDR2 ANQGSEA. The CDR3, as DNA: TGCAGCGCCGGAGGAAGCAGCGCCTACGAGCAGTACTTC. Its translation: CSAGGSSAYEQYF.

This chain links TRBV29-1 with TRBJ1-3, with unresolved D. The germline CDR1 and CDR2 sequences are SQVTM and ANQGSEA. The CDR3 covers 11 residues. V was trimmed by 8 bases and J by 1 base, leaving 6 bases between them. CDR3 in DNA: TGCAGCTTCCCTTCTGGAAACACCATATATTTT. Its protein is CSFPSGNTIYF.

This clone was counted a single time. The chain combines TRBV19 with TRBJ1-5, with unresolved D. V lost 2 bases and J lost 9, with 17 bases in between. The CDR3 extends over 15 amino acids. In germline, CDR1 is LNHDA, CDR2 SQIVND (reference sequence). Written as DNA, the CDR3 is TGTGCCAGTAGTATACCCACGACGGGGATCCGGCCCCAGCATTTT. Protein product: CASSIPTTGIRPQHF.

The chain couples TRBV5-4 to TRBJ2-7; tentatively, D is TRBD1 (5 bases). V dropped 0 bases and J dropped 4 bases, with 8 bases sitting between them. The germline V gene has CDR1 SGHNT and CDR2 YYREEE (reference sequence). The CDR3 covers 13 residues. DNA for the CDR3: TGTGCCAGCAGCTTGGAGCCAGGGTACGAGCAGTACTTC. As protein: CASSLEPGYEQYF.

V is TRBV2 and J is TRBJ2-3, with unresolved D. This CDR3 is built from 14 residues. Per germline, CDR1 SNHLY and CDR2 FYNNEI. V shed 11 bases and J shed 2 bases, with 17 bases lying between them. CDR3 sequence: CAELRQEVTDTQYF. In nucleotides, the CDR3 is TGTGCCGAACTTCGGCAGGAAGTCACAGATACGCAGTATTTT.

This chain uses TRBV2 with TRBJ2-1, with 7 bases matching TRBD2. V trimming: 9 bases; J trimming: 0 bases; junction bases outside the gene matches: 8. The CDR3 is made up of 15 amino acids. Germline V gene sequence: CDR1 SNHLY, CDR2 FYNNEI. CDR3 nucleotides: TGTGCCAGAGGGGAGGCGGGGGTCTCCTACAATGAGCAGTTCTTC. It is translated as CARGEAGVSYNEQFF.

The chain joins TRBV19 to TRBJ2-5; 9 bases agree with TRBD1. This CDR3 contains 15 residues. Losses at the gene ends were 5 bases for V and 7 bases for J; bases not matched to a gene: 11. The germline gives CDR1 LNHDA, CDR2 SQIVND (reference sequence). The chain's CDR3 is CASSRDRARSGTQYF. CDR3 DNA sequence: TGTGCCAGTAGTCGGGACAGGGCACGATCCGGGACCCAGTACTTC.

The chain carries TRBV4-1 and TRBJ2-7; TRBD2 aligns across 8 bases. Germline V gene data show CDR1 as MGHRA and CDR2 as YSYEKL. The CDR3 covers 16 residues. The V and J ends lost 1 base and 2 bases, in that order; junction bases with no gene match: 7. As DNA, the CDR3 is TGCGCCAGCAGCCAAGCCTCGGGACTAGATGCCTACGAGCAGTACTTC. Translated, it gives CASSQASGLDAYEQYF.

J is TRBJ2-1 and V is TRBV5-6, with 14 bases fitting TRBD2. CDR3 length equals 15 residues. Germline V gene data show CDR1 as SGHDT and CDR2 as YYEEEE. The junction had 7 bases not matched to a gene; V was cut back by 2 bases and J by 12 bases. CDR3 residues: CASSFFQTSGRGQFF. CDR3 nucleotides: TGTGCCAGCAGCTTTTTTCAGACTAGCGGGAGGGGGCAGTTCTTC.